These 20 T cell receptor beta chains share one sample of origin, sequenced in a study of shared clonotypes between healthy human individuals. TCRdb's copy holds only in-frame clones and misses some; the assay was immunoSEQ multiplex PCR. The sample has about 2 million clones, about 95% seen once. Naive CD8 cells lacked CD45RO, underwent positive selection for CCR7 and left out terminally differentiated effector memory CD45RA+ cells. Input material: naive CD8+ T cells sorted from blood. All receptors derive from a man aged 18-30 years in good health.

The gene calls are TRBV6-6 and TRBJ2-3; maybe TRBD2 (5 bases). With 0 bases removed from V and 3 bases from J, the gap between germline ends came to 13 bases. CDR1 and CDR2 (germline): MNHNY, SVGAGI (reference sequence). The CDR3 totals 16 residues. The CDR3 spells CASSYSNTGKTDTQYF. The CDR3, as DNA: TGTGCCAGCAGTTACTCTAATACGGGGAAGACAGATACGCAGTATTTT.

The chain combines TRBV2 with TRBJ2-4; D is possibly TRBD2 (5 bases). CDR3 length: 15 residues. Germline loops: CDR1 SNHLY, CDR2 FYNNEI. V lost 6 bases, J lost 0 bases, and 12 bases lay in between. Written as DNA, the CDR3 is TGTGCCAGCAGGGGAGAGGCGGGAGCCAAAAACATTCAGTACTTC. Protein: CASRGEAGAKNIQYF.

The V and J genes are TRBV7-2 and TRBJ2-1; 7 nucleotides agree with TRBD2. V lost 5 bases, J lost 8 bases, and 9 bases stayed unmatched. The CDR3 has 14 amino acids. Looked up from germline, CDR1 is SGHTA and CDR2 is FQGNSA. The CDR3 loop is CASSTRTSGDEQFF. In DNA form, the CDR3 reads TGTGCCAGCAGCACTCGGACTAGTGGCGATGAGCAGTTCTTC.

The chain carries TRBV7-8 and TRBJ2-1; 13 bases line up with TRBD2. This CDR3 contains 18 residues. CDR1 and CDR2 (germline): SGHVS, FQNEAQ. V shed 5 bases, J shed 0 bases, and the junction held 7 bases outside the gene matches. The CDR3, as DNA: TGTGCCAGCAGCCGCGGACTAGCGGGAGTCCCCTCCTACAATGAGCAGTTCTTC. Encoded protein: CASSRGLAGVPSYNEQFF.

This chain connects TRBV27 to TRBJ2-7; 7 nucleotides align to TRBD1. CDR1 is MNHEY, CDR2 SMNVEV, per germline (reference sequence). V was clipped by 2 bases and J by 5 bases; unmatched bases: 12. CDR3 length equals 16 residues. CDR3 in amino acids: CASSLQSVTGINEQYF. The CDR3 DNA sequence: TGTGCCAGCAGTTTACAATCAGTGACAGGGATCAACGAGCAGTACTTC.

The chain has TRBV9 and TRBJ2-1; tentative D call: TRBD1 (6 bases). V dropped 4 bases and J dropped 7 bases, with 12 bases sitting between them. The CDR3 runs 13 residues. Germline values: CDR1 SGDLS, CDR2 YYNGEE. CDR3 in amino acids: CASSPNRDNEQFF. The CDR3 nucleotides read TGTGCCAGCAGCCCCAACAGGGATAATGAGCAGTTCTTC.

The chain is built from TRBV5-4 and TRBJ2-3; 13 bases line up with TRBD2. The CDR3 has 15 amino acids. V was pared by 4 bases and J by 5 bases, with 4 bases of the junction left unmatched. CDR1 and CDR2 (germline): SGHNT, YYREEE (reference sequence). The CDR3 loop is CASSRTSGGQDTQYF. In DNA, the CDR3 is TGTGCCAGCAGCAGGACTAGCGGGGGACAAGATACGCAGTATTTT.

V and J are TRBV9 and TRBJ2-3, with 7 bases identical to TRBD2. With V trimmed by 2 bases and J by 0 bases, 6 bases remained unmatched. Germline V gene data show CDR1 as SGDLS and CDR2 as YYNGEE. The CDR3 contains 16 residues. CDR3 DNA: TGTGCCAGCAGCGTGGGAGGGTCCCTTAGCACAGATACGCAGTATTTT. Protein sequence: CASSVGGSLSTDTQYF.

The chain is built from TRBV5-1 and TRBJ2-7; the match to TRBD1 covers 9 bases. Germline values: CDR1 SGHRS, CDR2 YFSETQ. V lost 4 bases and J lost 3; bases outside the gene matches: 8. The CDR3 totals 15 residues. In DNA, the CDR3 is TGCGCCAGCAGCGGGCCCGGGACAGGGCGCTACGAGCAGTACTTC. Translated, it gives CASSGPGTGRYEQYF.

V is TRBV6-1 and J is TRBJ2-7, with D unresolved. CDR1 MNHNS and CDR2 SASEGT come from the germline V gene. The length of the CDR3 is 16 residues. V gave up 3 bases and J gave up 2 bases, with 17 bases separating them. The CDR3: CASSENFMESAYEQYF. Written as DNA, the CDR3 is TGTGCCAGCAGTGAGAACTTTATGGAGTCGGCCTACGAGCAGTACTTC.

The rearrangement links TRBV6-8 to TRBJ1-2; no firm D call. V lost 4 bases and J 8 bases, leaving 14 bases between the germline ends. The CDR3 is 13 residues long. Germline values: CDR1 MNHGY, CDR2 SAAAGT. As DNA, the CDR3 is TGTGCCAGCAGTTTGTCACCCCCCAAAGGCTACACCTTC. It codes for CASSLSPPKGYTF.

CDR3 in DNA: TGTGCCAGCAGTTCCCCAATGGCAGGGGACAACACAGATACGCAGTATTTT. It translates to CASSSPMAGDNTDTQYF. The chain combines TRBV28 with TRBJ2-3; D might be TRBD1 (6 bases). Trimming shortened V by 4 bases and J by 2 bases, and 19 bases separated the two germline ends. The CDR3 loop spans 17 amino acids. Germline assignment: CDR1 MDHEN and CDR2 SYDVKM.

This sequence joins TRBV5-4 and TRBJ2-7; no definite D call. V was shortened by 5 bases and J by 6 bases, with 15 bases between the two germline ends. In germline, CDR1 is SGHNT, CDR2 YYREEE (reference sequence). The CDR3 is made up of 13 amino acids. This chain's CDR3 is CASSALLTSEQYF. The DNA of the CDR3 is TGTGCCAGCAGTGCACTCTTAACGAGCGAGCAGTACTTC.

The chain links TRBV6-4 to TRBJ1-5; tentatively, D is TRBD1 (6 bases). The CDR3 totals 15 residues. Trimming took 7 bases from V and 5 from J, leaving 18 bases between them. Germline CDR1 reads MRHNA; CDR2 reads SNTAGT. CDR3 nucleotide sequence: TGTGCCAGCAACAGGACAGACCTGAGGGATCAGCCCCAGCATTTT. Residues: CASNRTDLRDQPQHF.

The rearrangement uses TRBV4-1 and TRBJ2-3, with 8 bases fitting TRBD1. CDR3 length: 13 amino acids. The V and J ends lost 5 bases and 6 bases, in that order; junction bases with no gene match: 4. CDR1 MGHRA and CDR2 YSYEKL come from the germline V gene. The CDR3 coding sequence is TGCGCCAGCAGCGGACAGGGTCGGGATACGCAGTATTTT. Translation gives CASSGQGRDTQYF.

The chain has TRBV10-1 and TRBJ2-1; TRBD2 matches 8 bases. Germline CDR1 is WNHNN and CDR2 is SYGVQD (reference sequence). J lost 8 bases, V lost 3 bases, and 6 bases had no gene match. This CDR3 comprises 14 residues. The CDR3 coding sequence is TGCGCCAGCAGTGATAGCGGGGAAGAAGATGAGCAGTTCTTC. Encoded protein: CASSDSGEEDEQFF.

The chain combines TRBV10-3 with TRBJ2-1; a weak D match, TRBD2 (7 bases). This CDR3 is 14 amino acids long. The germline V gene has CDR1 ENHRY and CDR2 SYGVKD. V was clipped by 6 bases and J by 2 bases, with 11 bases between them. CDR3: CAIRGGVTYNEQFF. Written as DNA, the CDR3 is TGTGCCATCAGAGGGGGGGTGACCTACAATGAGCAGTTCTTC.

The J gene is TRBJ1-6, the V gene TRBV7-9; perhaps TRBD1 as D (5 bases). The CDR3 sequence is 14 residues long. Germline CDR1 reads SEHNR; CDR2 reads FQNEAQ (reference sequence). V dropped 4 bases and J dropped 6 bases, with 10 bases sitting between them. The chain's CDR3 is CASSSSGTNSPLHF. DNA of the CDR3: TGTGCCAGCAGCTCTTCCGGGACTAATTCACCCCTCCACTTT.

This clone occurred once. V gene TRBV27 combines with J gene TRBJ1-5; D is undetermined. The germline gives CDR1 MNHEY, CDR2 SMNVEV (reference sequence). Trimming took off 4 bases at V and 3 bases at J, with 10 bases between the two ends. The CDR3 is 14 residues long. CDR3 residues: CASSSQQPNQPQHF. CDR3 DNA sequence: TGTGCCAGCAGTTCCCAACAGCCCAATCAGCCCCAGCATTTT.

The rearrangement uses TRBV7-9 and TRBJ2-1; perhaps TRBD1 as D (5 bases). Germline values: CDR1 SEHNR, CDR2 FQNEAQ (reference sequence). CDR3 length: 13 amino acids. Between the trimmed V and J ends, which lost 5 bases and 5 bases, there was a span of 10 bases. CDR3: CASSPDKDNEQFF. Written as DNA, the CDR3 is TGTGCCAGCAGCCCGGACAAAGACAATGAGCAGTTCTTC.